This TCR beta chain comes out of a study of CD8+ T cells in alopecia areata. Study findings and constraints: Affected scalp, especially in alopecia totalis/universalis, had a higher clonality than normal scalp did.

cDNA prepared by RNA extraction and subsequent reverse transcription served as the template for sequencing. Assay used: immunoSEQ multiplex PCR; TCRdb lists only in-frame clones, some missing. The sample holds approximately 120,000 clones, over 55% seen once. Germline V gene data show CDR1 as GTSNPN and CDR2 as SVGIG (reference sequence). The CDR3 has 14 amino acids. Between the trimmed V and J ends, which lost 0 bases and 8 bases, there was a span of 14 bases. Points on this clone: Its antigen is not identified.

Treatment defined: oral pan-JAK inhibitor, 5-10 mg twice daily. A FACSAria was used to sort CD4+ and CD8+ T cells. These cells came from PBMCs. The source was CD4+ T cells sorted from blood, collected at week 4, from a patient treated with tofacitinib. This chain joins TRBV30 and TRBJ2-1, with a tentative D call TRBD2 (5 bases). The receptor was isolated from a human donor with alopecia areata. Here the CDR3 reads CAWSVSSMRDEQFF. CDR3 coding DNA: TGTGCCTGGAGTGTCTCCTCTATGAGGGATGAGCAGTTCTTC. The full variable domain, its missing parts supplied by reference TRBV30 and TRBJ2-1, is SQTIHQWPATLVQPVGSPLSLECTVEGTSNPNLYWYRQAAGRGLQLLFYSVGIGQISSEVPQNLSASRPQDRQFILSSKKLLLSDSGFYLCAWSVSSMRDEQFFGPGTRLTVL.